This is a list of T cell receptor beta chains from one sample in a study of monozygotic twins with cystic fibrosis. Profiled with immunoSEQ multiplex PCR; TCRdb holds only in-frame clones, not every one. The data hold about 19,000 clones, with 95% to 97% observed a single time. Sequencing used blood. These receptors all come from a woman under 40 with cystic fibrosis. Both conserved end residues are part of each CDR3. Each record gives: CDR3 DNA, CDR3 protein, V gene, clone size, J gene, D gene. D genes are given only for firm matches. Some rows have no size entry. The others give once, few or many, or a class for an expanded clone.

cdr3_nt: TGTGCTAGTGGCTACGGACAGGGGGGTGGCTACACCTTC
cdr3_aa: CASGYGQGGGYTF
v_call: TRBV12-5
clone_size: once
j_call: TRBJ1-2
d_call: TRBD1

cdr3_nt: TGTGCCAGTAAAGAGAAAACGGCTACTAACTATGGCTACACCTTC
cdr3_aa: CASKEKTATNYGYTF
v_call: TRBV19
clone_size: -
j_call: TRBJ1-2
d_call: -

cdr3_nt: TGTGCCAGCAGCCCCGCGCCCGGATTGACTGAAGCTTTCTTT
cdr3_aa: CASSPAPGLTEAFF
v_call: TRBV7-6
clone_size: -
j_call: TRBJ1-1
d_call: -

cdr3_nt: TGTGCCAGCAGCTTCACCCCGGGGGGTTATGACGAGCAGTACTTC
cdr3_aa: CASSFTPGGYDEQYF
v_call: TRBV7-2
clone_size: -
j_call: TRBJ2-7
d_call: TRBD2

cdr3_nt: TGCGCCAGCAGCGGTCTAGCGGGGGCTAACAATGAGCAGTTCTTC
cdr3_aa: CASSGLAGANNEQFF
v_call: TRBV5-1
clone_size: -
j_call: TRBJ2-1
d_call: TRBD2

cdr3_nt: TGTGCCAGTACGCCTCAGGGGGCCGGGGAGCTGTTTTTT
cdr3_aa: CASTPQGAGELFF
v_call: TRBV6-1
clone_size: -
j_call: TRBJ2-2
d_call: TRBD1

cdr3_nt: TGTGCCAGCAGTTTTAAGACTAGCGGGGGGCTCTACGAGCAGTACTTC
cdr3_aa: CASSFKTSGGLYEQYF
v_call: TRBV6-6
clone_size: -
j_call: TRBJ2-7
d_call: TRBD2

cdr3_nt: TGTGCCAGCAGACCACCGGGGCTGGGCTATGGCTACACCTTC
cdr3_aa: CASRPPGLGYGYTF
v_call: TRBV6-6
clone_size: -
j_call: TRBJ1-2
d_call: -

cdr3_nt: TGTGCCAGCAGCCTTGTGGGCAGCACCAACAAATACGAGCAGTACTTC
cdr3_aa: CASSLVGSTNKYEQYF
v_call: TRBV7-9
clone_size: -
j_call: TRBJ2-7
d_call: -

cdr3_nt: TGTGCCAGCAGTACCACCAGGGGGCGGGGGGAAAAACTGTTTTTT
cdr3_aa: CASSTTRGRGEKLFF
v_call: TRBV6-5
clone_size: -
j_call: TRBJ1-4
d_call: TRBD1

cdr3_nt: TGTGCCAGCAGCCAGTCCATTAACTATGGCTACACCTTC
cdr3_aa: CASSQSINYGYTF
v_call: TRBV7-9
clone_size: -
j_call: TRBJ1-2
d_call: -

cdr3_nt: TGTGCCAGCAGCCCGATGACAGATACGCAGTATTTT
cdr3_aa: CASSPMTDTQYF
v_call: TRBV7-8
clone_size: -
j_call: TRBJ2-3
d_call: -

cdr3_nt: TGTGCCAGCAGACCGCTAAACCTACGCTCTGGGGCCAACGTCCTGACTTTC
cdr3_aa: CASRPLNLRSGANVLTF
v_call: TRBV27
clone_size: -
j_call: TRBJ2-6
d_call: -

cdr3_nt: TGTGCCAGCAGTGGGGACAGGAACACTGAAGCTTTCTTT
cdr3_aa: CASSGDRNTEAFF
v_call: TRBV2
clone_size: -
j_call: TRBJ1-1
d_call: TRBD1

cdr3_nt: TGTGCCAGCAGCTTCAACGGGTTGGACTATAATGAAAAACTGTTTTTT
cdr3_aa: CASSFNGLDYNEKLFF
v_call: TRBV5-5
clone_size: -
j_call: TRBJ1-4
d_call: -

cdr3_nt: TGTGCCAGTAGTATCGGGGGCGGGAACATTCAGTACTTC
cdr3_aa: CASSIGGGNIQYF
v_call: TRBV19
clone_size: -
j_call: TRBJ2-4
d_call: -

cdr3_nt: TGTGCCAGCGGGGGGGCCTGGGAGACCCAGTACTTC
cdr3_aa: CASGGAWETQYF
v_call: TRBV12-1
clone_size: -
j_call: TRBJ2-5
d_call: -

cdr3_nt: TGCGCCAGCAGCCAGATCTTTAGCAGCCTAAATTCACCCCTCCACTTT
cdr3_aa: CASSQIFSSLNSPLHF
v_call: TRBV4-1
clone_size: -
j_call: TRBJ1-6
d_call: -

cdr3_nt: TGTGCCAGCAGCCTGGACAGGGGGCGCACAGATACGCAGTATTTT
cdr3_aa: CASSLDRGRTDTQYF
v_call: TRBV5-6
clone_size: -
j_call: TRBJ2-3
d_call: TRBD1

cdr3_nt: TGTGCCAGCAGCCCGGAAATCAACTCAGGGGGCGCGAGGGATACGCAGTATTTT
cdr3_aa: CASSPEINSGGARDTQYF
v_call: TRBV5-4
clone_size: -
j_call: TRBJ2-3
d_call: TRBD1

cdr3_nt: TGTGCCAGCAGACCGAAGCAGACAGATACGCAGTATTTT
cdr3_aa: CASRPKQTDTQYF
v_call: TRBV5-4
clone_size: once
j_call: TRBJ2-3
d_call: -

cdr3_nt: TGTGCCATCAGCCCCCAGTACACCGGGGAGCTGTTTTTT
cdr3_aa: CAISPQYTGELFF
v_call: TRBV10-3
clone_size: -
j_call: TRBJ2-2
d_call: -

cdr3_nt: TGTGCCAGCAGTGTTGCGCTTAGCACCGGGGAGCTGTTTTTT
cdr3_aa: CASSVALSTGELFF
v_call: TRBV6-1
clone_size: -
j_call: TRBJ2-2
d_call: -